This TCR beta chain derives from a study of blood T cell repertoires in COVID-19. Study overall: From the United States, Italy and Spain came samples of acute and convalescent COVID-19. T cells, B-cell-depleted T cells, or PBMCs provided the cDNA or gDNA that served as material.

Original handling: Using reference gene primer amplification, nucleated cell counts were estimated. TCRdb keeps only in-frame clones here, not all; method: immunoSEQ multiplex PCR. That table gives V, J and clone size, and the DNA gave D and trimming. Of under 250,000 clones listed, about 85% were seen once; the top ten hold around 3%. The CDR3 has 14 amino acids. Germline V CDR1 and CDR2: MNHEY, SVGAGI. V gave up 7 bases and J gave up 5 bases, with 17 bases separating them. The clonotype comes from a man aged 45-65 years who had recovered from COVID-19. V usage is TRBV6-5 and J usage is TRBJ2-5; D is ambiguous. Sequencing input: peripheral blood. The CDR3 is CASTAFSPGETQYF. CDR3 DNA sequence: TGTGCCAGCACCGCGTTTTCCCCGGGTGAGACCCAGTACTTC.